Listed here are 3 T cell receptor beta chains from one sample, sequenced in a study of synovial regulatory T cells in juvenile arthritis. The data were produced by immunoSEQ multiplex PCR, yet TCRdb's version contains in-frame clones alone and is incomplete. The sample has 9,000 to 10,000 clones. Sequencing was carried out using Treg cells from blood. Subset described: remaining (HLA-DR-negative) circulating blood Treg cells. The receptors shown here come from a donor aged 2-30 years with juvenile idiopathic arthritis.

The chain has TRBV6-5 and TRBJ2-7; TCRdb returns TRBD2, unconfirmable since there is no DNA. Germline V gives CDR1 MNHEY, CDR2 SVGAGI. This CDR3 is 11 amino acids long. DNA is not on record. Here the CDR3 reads CASSYRKLQYF.

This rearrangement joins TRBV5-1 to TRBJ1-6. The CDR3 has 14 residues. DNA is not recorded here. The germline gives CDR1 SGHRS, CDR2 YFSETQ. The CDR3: CASSREGFSSPLHF.

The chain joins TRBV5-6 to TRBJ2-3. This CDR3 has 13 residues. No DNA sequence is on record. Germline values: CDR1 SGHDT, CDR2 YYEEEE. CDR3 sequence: CASRIYSTDTQYF.